This TCR beta chain originates from a study of shared clonotypes between healthy human individuals. TCRdb's table, derived via immunoSEQ multiplex PCR, lists solely in-frame clones and lacks some. The table includes roughly 1.4 million clones, roughly 98.5% detected once. Remarks on this clone: Its antigen is not identified.

Study-wide points: Deeper or shallower sequencing was expected to change how clonotypes are shared among donors.

The TCR comes from a man between 25 and 39 years old in good health. Sequencing was carried out using naive CD4+ T cells sorted from blood. Subset: CD45RA+ positively selected.

The CDR3 here is CASTAGGELKAFF. The DNA for the CDR3 is TGTGCCAGCACGGCAGGGGGCGAACTTAAAGCTTTCTTT. V gene TRBV2 combines with J gene TRBJ1-1; 8 bases agree with TRBD1. CDR1 and CDR2 from the germline V gene are SNHLY and FYNNEI. V was clipped by 7 bases and J by 9 bases; unmatched bases: 10. The CDR3 length is 13 residues.